These T cell receptor beta chains were read from a single sample in a study of blood T cell repertoires in COVID-19. TCRdb's copy holds only in-frame clones and misses some; the assay was immunoSEQ multiplex PCR. The sample lists tens of thousands of clones; roughly 77% were seen once. The material sequenced was peripheral blood. These receptors were obtained from a man aged 45-60 years with active or convalescent COVID-19. CDR3s include the opening cysteine and the closing phenylalanine or tryptophan. A D gene is named only where the DNA matches it firmly. Part of the rows lack a size; the others show once, few, many or a class for expanded clones.

D gene	V gene	clone size	J gene	CDR3 length	CDR3 protein	CDR3 DNA
TRBD2	TRBV6-5	-	TRBJ2-5	14	CANLGGEKEETQYF	TGTGCCAACCTTGGGGGGGAAAAGGAAGAGACCCAGTACTTC
-	TRBV12-3/TRBV12-4	few	TRBJ1-1	13	CASSRLQGSEAFF	TGTGCCAGCAGTCGCCTACAGGGTTCTGAAGCTTTCTTT
TRBD1	TRBV6-5	-	TRBJ2-5	14	CASSYSRGLETQYF	TGTGCCAGCAGTTACTCGAGGGGGCTAGAGACCCAGTACTTC
-	TRBV6-5	-	TRBJ1-3	16	CASSLSGTPSGNTIYF	TGTGCCAGCAGTTTATCCGGGACACCCTCTGGAAACACCATATATTTT
-	TRBV5-6	-	TRBJ2-3	14	CASSFYGGADTQYF	TGTGCCAGCAGCTTCTATGGGGGCGCAGATACGCAGTATTTT
-	TRBV6-5	once	TRBJ1-5	13	CASSRTPNQPQHF	TGTGCCAGCAGTAGGACTCCCAATCAGCCCCAGCATTTT
-	TRBV24-1	-	TRBJ1-5	14	CATSDFASNQPQHF	TGTGCCACCAGTGATTTTGCGAGCAATCAGCCCCAGCATTTT
TRBD1	TRBV7-9	once	TRBJ2-2	15	CASSIDGQGPGELFF	TGTGCCAGCAGCATCGATGGACAGGGTCCCGGGGAGCTGTTTTTT
TRBD1	TRBV7-2	-	TRBJ1-4	18	CASSLAWGNRGQNEKLFF	TGTGCCAGCAGCTTAGCGTGGGGGAACAGGGGGCAGAATGAAAAACTGTTTTTT
-	TRBV24-1	-	TRBJ2-6	14	CATSDRAGANVLTF	TGTGCCACCAGTGATCGGGCTGGGGCCAACGTCCTGACTTTC
-	TRBV11-3	many	TRBJ2-1	11	CASSFGGEQFF	TGTGCCAGCAGCTTTGGAGGTGAGCAGTTCTTC
TRBD1	TRBV5-4	few	TRBJ1-1	16	CASSTWDSIMNTEAFF	TGTGCCAGCAGCACGTGGGACAGCATCATGAACACTGAAGCTTTCTTT
-	TRBV3-1/TRBV3-2	-	TRBJ2-5	18	CASSQDESAGILKETQYF	TGTGCCAGCAGCCAAGACGAATCCGCGGGTATACTCAAAGAGACCCAGTACTTC
TRBD2	TRBV19	-	TRBJ2-7	16	CASSSSSGGPTYEQYF	TGTGCCAGTAGTAGCTCGAGCGGGGGGCCGACCTACGAGCAGTACTTC
-	TRBV27	-	TRBJ1-1	12	CASSSKGVGAFF	TGTGCCAGCAGTTCGAAGGGAGTTGGGGCTTTCTTT
-	TRBV24-1	-	TRBJ1-1	18	CATSDLPRSGYMNTEAFF	TGTGCCACCAGTGATTTGCCGAGGTCGGGTTACATGAACACTGAAGCTTTCTTT
TRBD1	TRBV28	-	TRBJ2-7	14	CASSAPGQPYEQYF	TGTGCCAGCAGTGCTCCGGGACAGCCCTACGAGCAGTACTTC
-	TRBV3-1/TRBV3-2	-	TRBJ1-1	17	CASSQVGQGRGITEAFF	TGTGCCAGCAGCCAAGTGGGGCAGGGGCGCGGCATCACTGAAGCTTTCTTT
-	TRBV6-5	-	TRBJ1-2	11	CASSYEGSYTF	TGTGCCAGCAGCTACGAGGGATCCTACACCTTC
TRBD2	TRBV5-1	-	TRBJ2-3	17	CASSVLLAGSGTDTQYF	TGCGCCAGCAGCGTACTACTAGCGGGGAGCGGCACAGATACGCAGTATTTT
-	TRBV10-3	-	TRBJ1-1	13	CAIRQEPNTEAFF	TGTGCCATACGACAGGAGCCGAACACTGAAGCTTTCTTT
TRBD1	TRBV2	-	TRBJ2-5	14	CASSPGTVQETQYF	TGTGCCAGCAGCCCCGGGACAGTCCAAGAGACCCAGTACTTC
-	TRBV14	-	TRBJ2-3	14	CASSRGGHADTQYF	TGTGCCAGCAGCCGGGGGGGCCACGCAGATACGCAGTATTTT
-	TRBV5-4	few	TRBJ2-7	13	CASKAGPLYEQYF	TGTGCCAGCAAGGCAGGCCCCCTCTACGAGCAGTACTTC
-	TRBV28	-	TRBJ1-1	13	CASVGKMNTEAFF	TGTGCCAGCGTTGGCAAGATGAACACTGAAGCTTTCTTT
-	TRBV27	-	TRBJ2-4	15	CASSSGEVAKNIQYF	TGTGCCAGCAGCTCAGGGGAAGTGGCCAAAAACATTCAGTACTTC
-	TRBV28	-	TRBJ1-1	15	CASSQGGAGNTEAFF	TGTGCCAGCAGTCAAGGGGGGGCAGGTAACACTGAAGCTTTCTTT
-	TRBV21-1	-	TRBJ2-2	16	CASSTSSGANTGELFF	TGTGCCAGCAGCACGAGCTCCGGAGCGAACACCGGGGAGCTGTTTTTT
TRBD1	TRBV7-6	-	TRBJ1-5	15	CASSSRTGGNQPQHF	TGTGCCAGCAGCTCACGGACAGGGGGGAATCAGCCCCAGCATTTT
-	TRBV6-4	-	TRBJ1-1	13	CASSATPRTEAFF	TGTGCCAGCTCAGCGACGCCGAGGACTGAAGCTTTCTTT
-	TRBV29-1	-	TRBJ1-2	11	CSGSRGYGYTF	TGCAGCGGGTCCAGGGGCTATGGCTACACCTTC
-	TRBV9	-	TRBJ1-3	14	CASSVGNSGNTIYF	TGTGCCAGCAGCGTAGGTAACTCTGGAAACACCATATATTTT
TRBD2	TRBV5-1	-	TRBJ2-7	14	CASSYGGVSYEQYF	TGCGCCAGCAGCTACGGGGGGGTTTCCTACGAGCAGTACTTC
-	TRBV7-2	once	TRBJ1-5	13	CASSWSSNQPQHF	TGTGCCAGCAGCTGGAGCAGCAATCAGCCCCAGCATTTT
TRBD2	TRBV11-2	once	TRBJ2-1	17	CASSRRTSGGPYNEQFF	TGTGCCAGCAGCCGCAGGACTAGCGGGGGACCTTACAATGAGCAGTTCTTC
TRBD2	TRBV5-6	-	TRBJ2-1	14	CASSTSGSYNEQFF	TGTGCCAGCAGCACTAGCGGCTCCTACAATGAGCAGTTCTTC
TRBD2	TRBV5-5	-	TRBJ2-2	15	CASSLSGAGTGELFF	TGTGCCAGCAGCCTTAGCGGGGCGGGCACCGGGGAGCTGTTTTTT
TRBD2	TRBV6-5	few	TRBJ2-2	14	CASKLAGLTGELFF	TGTGCCAGCAAGCTAGCGGGGCTCACCGGGGAGCTGTTTTTT
TRBD1	TRBV6-5	once	TRBJ2-3	15	CASRAGGFASDTQYF	TGTGCCAGCAGGGCAGGGGGTTTCGCATCAGATACGCAGTATTTT
TRBD2	TRBV2	-	TRBJ2-1	13	CAARLAAYNEQFF	TGTGCCGCAAGACTAGCGGCCTACAATGAGCAGTTCTTC
TRBD1	TRBV27	-	TRBJ1-2	20	CASSFISRKTTGVRTYGYTF	TGTGCCAGCAGTTTCATATCCAGAAAAACGACAGGGGTTAGAACATATGGCTACACCTTC
-	TRBV11-1	-	TRBJ1-6	14	CASSPLGGDSPLHF	TGTGCCAGCAGTCCCCTAGGGGGGGATTCACCCCTCCACTTT
-	TRBV20-1	once	TRBJ1-1	11	CSASWQAGAFF	TGCAGTGCTAGCTGGCAGGCGGGGGCTTTCTTT
-	TRBV4-1	-	TRBJ2-1	15	CASSQEGRGYGEQFF	TGCGCCAGCAGCCAAGAAGGTCGCGGTTACGGTGAGCAGTTCTTC
-	TRBV6-5	-	TRBJ1-5	15	CASRETRRSNQPQHF	TGTGCCAGCAGAGAGACTCGGCGTAGCAATCAGCCCCAGCATTTT
TRBD1	TRBV6-6	few	TRBJ1-3	15	CASSGTGLSGNTIYF	TGTGCCAGCAGCGGGACAGGGTTATCCGGAAACACCATATATTTT
-	TRBV25-1	-	TRBJ1-5	14	CASSVTGSNQPQHF	TGTGCCAGCAGTGTTACAGGATCCAATCAGCCCCAGCATTTT
TRBD1	TRBV6-5	few	TRBJ2-6	15	CASSHRGSGANVLTF	TGTGCCAGCAGTCACAGGGGCTCTGGGGCCAACGTCCTGACTTTC
-	TRBV6-2/TRBV6-3	-	TRBJ2-2	18	CASSYWTEDSADTGELFF	TGTGCCAGCAGTTACTGGACAGAGGATTCCGCGGACACCGGGGAGCTGTTTTTT
-	TRBV6-1	-	TRBJ2-7	13	CASSQPTTDEQYF	TGTGCCAGCAGTCAGCCCACTACTGACGAGCAGTACTTC
TRBD2	TRBV2	-	TRBJ2-3	15	CASGGTSESTDTQYF	TGTGCCAGCGGAGGGACTAGCGAAAGCACAGATACGCAGTATTTT
-	TRBV4-1	-	TRBJ2-3	17	CASSQDAAVGVADTQYF	TGCGCCAGCAGCCAAGATGCCGCTGTAGGGGTGGCGGATACGCAGTATTTT
-	TRBV11-1	-	TRBJ2-1	16	CASSRVGGTSYNEQFF	TGTGCCAGCAGCCGTGTTGGGGGGACTTCCTACAATGAGCAGTTCTTC
-	TRBV5-1	-	TRBJ1-1	14	CASSRTGLNTEAFF	TGCGCCAGCAGCCGTACAGGGTTGAACACTGAAGCTTTCTTT